This entry is about one T cell receptor beta chain. The antigen it binds to is not known. Base qualities were left out, and no much larger clone turns up one base away. The CDR1 and CDR2 encoded by the germline V gene are SGHTA and FQGNSA. V loses 1 base of germline sequence and J loses 4 bases, and the interval between the two ends is 12 bases. CDR3 length: 15 amino acids, cysteine to phenylalanine. Only the CDR3 part of the read is kept: 45 bases, read in frame from the first base. The data were obtained in a study of T cell changes during pregnancy in multiple sclerosis (dated by TCRdb to about 2019). Turning to the overall study: Changes in the T cell repertoire over the course of pregnancy were examined in this study in women with multiple sclerosis.

Library construction relied on the immunoSEQ multiplex PCR assay. The source is immuneACCESS, and TCRdb retained only in-frame sequences with V and J called. Part of the clones is not carried over; for the studies checked, unresolved V genes explain less than half of this, and the remainder is unexplained. For this sample the table gives fewer than 150,000 clones, of which about 96% were detected only once. The top ten clonotypes cover roughly 0.44% of the sample. The TCR originated in a female donor with multiple sclerosis, enrolled in a pregnancy study. Recombination connected TRBV7-2 to TRBJ2-3; a tentative D match to TRBD1 spans 5 bases. Material: peripheral blood, obtained after pregnancy. The bases are TGTGCCAGCAGCTTAGGTATAGGGGCAGCAGATACGCAGTATTTT. This codes for CASSLGIGAADTQYF.